The clone carrying this TCR beta chain was counted many times. The sample comes from a study of regulatory T cells in long-lasting Graves disease. This sample's time point: persistent/refractory GD, antithyroid drugs over 5 years with positive TRAb. Isolated PBMC RNA provided the starting material for the TCR library. A peripheral blood sample, 7 to 9.5 milliliters in volume, was drawn into EDTA tubes. The CDR3 loop spans 14 amino acids. Germline lookup yields CDR1 PRHDT and CDR2 FYEKMQ (reference sequence). Trimming shortened V by 4 bases and J by 9 bases, and 13 bases separated the two germline ends. Both iRepertoire HTBI primers and Arm-PCR of CDR3 regions were used to build the TCR beta libraries. MiXCR, run by TCRdb on the multiplex PCR reads, gives a single entry per CDR3 protein. The sample records approximately 470,000 distinct CDR3 sequences, around 20% being singletons.

The rearrangement joins TRBV13 to TRBJ1-6; the D gene is possibly TRBD1 (6 bases). Sequenced material: peripheral blood mononuclear cells (PBMCs), taken when the disease was refractory, from a patient treated with antithyroid drugs. This TCR was sampled from a female donor with Graves disease. The chain's CDR3 is CASSSQGSGSPLHF. For the CDR3, the DNA is TGTGCCAGCAGCTCCCAGGGGAGCGGTTCACCCCTCCACTTT. Based on the CDR3 plus reference TRBV13 and TRBJ1-6, the full variable domain is AAGVIQSPRHLIKEKRETATLKCYPIPRHDTVYWYQQGPGQDPQFLISFYEKMQSDKGSIPDRFSAQQFSDYHSELNMSSLELGDSALYFCASSSQGSGSPLHFGNGTRLTVT.